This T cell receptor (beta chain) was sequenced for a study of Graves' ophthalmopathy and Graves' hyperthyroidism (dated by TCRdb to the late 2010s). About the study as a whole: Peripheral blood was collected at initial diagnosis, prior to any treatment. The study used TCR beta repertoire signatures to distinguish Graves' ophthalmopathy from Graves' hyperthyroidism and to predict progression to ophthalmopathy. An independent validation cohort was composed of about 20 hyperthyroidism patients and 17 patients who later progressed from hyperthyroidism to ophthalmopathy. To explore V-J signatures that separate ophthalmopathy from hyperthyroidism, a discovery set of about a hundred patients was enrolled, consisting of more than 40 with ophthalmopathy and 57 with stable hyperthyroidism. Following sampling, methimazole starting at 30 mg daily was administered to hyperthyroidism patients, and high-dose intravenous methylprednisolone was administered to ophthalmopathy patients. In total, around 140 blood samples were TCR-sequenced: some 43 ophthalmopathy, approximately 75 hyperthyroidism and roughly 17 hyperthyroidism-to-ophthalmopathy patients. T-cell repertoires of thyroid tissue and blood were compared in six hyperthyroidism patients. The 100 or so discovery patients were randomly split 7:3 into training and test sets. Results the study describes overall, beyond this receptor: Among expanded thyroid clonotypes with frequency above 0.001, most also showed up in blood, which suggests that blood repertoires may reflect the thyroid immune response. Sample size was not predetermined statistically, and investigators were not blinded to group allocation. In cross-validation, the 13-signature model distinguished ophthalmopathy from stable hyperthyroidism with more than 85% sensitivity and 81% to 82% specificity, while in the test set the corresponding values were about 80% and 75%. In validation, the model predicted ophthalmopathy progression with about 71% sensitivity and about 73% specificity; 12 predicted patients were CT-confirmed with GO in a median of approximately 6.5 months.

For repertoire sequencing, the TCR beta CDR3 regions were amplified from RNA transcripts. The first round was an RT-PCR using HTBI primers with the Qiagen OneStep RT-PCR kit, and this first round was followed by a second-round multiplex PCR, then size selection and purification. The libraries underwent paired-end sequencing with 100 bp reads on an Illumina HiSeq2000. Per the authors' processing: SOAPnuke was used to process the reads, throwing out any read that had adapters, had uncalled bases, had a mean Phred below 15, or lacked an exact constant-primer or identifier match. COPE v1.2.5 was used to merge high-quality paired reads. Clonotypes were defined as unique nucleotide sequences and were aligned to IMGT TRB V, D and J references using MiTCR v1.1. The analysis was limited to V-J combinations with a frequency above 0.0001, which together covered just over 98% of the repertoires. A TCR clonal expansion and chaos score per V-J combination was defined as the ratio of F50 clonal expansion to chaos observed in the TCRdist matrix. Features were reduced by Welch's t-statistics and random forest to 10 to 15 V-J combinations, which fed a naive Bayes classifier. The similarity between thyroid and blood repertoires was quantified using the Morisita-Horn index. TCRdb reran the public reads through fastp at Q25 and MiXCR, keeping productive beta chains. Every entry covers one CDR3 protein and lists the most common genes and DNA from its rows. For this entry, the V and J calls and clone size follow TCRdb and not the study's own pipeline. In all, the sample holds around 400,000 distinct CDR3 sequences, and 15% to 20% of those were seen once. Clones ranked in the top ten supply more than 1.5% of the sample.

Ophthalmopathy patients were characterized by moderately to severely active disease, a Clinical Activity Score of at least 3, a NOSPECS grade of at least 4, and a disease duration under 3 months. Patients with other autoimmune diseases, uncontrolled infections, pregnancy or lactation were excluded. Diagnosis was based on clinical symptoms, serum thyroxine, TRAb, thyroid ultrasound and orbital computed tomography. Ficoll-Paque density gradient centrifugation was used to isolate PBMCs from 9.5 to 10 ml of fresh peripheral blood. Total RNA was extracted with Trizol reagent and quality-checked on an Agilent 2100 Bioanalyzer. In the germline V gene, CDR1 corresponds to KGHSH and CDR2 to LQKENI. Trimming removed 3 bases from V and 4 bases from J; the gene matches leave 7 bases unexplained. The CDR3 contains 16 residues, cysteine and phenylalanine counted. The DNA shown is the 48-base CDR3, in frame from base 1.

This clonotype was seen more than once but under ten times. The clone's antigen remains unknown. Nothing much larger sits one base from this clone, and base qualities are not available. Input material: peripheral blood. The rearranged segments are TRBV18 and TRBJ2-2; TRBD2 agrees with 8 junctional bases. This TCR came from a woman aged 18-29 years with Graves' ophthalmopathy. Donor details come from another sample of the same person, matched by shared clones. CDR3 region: CASSPSSGGPTGELFF. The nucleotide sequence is TGTGCCAGCTCACCTAGCTCGGGAGGGCCCACCGGGGAGCTGTTTTTT.